Each of the 26 T cell receptor beta chains below was sequenced from the same sample in a study of T cells expressing NK-cell markers. One entry per CDR3 protein, without DNA, is what TCRdb gives after re-calling the 5' RACE reads. The sample table includes roughly 110,000 distinct CDR3 sequences. Input material: blood T cells: a sorted CD56 or NKG2C T cell subset, CD4+ or CD8+ T cells, or bulk PBMC T cells (not recorded which). These receptors originate from a woman between 18 and 70 years old in good health.

The rearrangement links TRBV20-1 to TRBJ2-2; the D gene TCRdb calls, TRBD1, cannot be checked with no DNA. The CDR3 extends over 17 amino acids. CDR1 is DFQATT, CDR2 SNEGSKA, per germline (reference sequence). The CDR3 loop is CSAQEPGTGLNTGELFF.

The chain couples TRBV11-2 to TRBJ1-1. This CDR3 has 12 amino acids. CDR1 and CDR2 (germline): SGHAT, FQNNGV. This chain's CDR3 is CASSPALHGAFF.

The V call is TRBV20-1, the J call TRBJ2-1; the TCRdb call, TRBD2, lacks DNA for checking. The CDR3 runs to 17 residues. CDR1 and CDR2 from the germline V gene are DFQATT and SNEGSKA (reference sequence). The CDR3 is CSARGVTSGSPVNEQFF.

The chain has TRBV20-1 and TRBJ1-1. Germline CDR1 and CDR2: DFQATT and SNEGSKA (reference sequence). The CDR3 spans 14 residues. CDR3 region: CSANRRELNTEAFF.

The J gene is TRBJ1-4, the V gene TRBV4-3; TCRdb picks TRBD1, but there is no DNA to check that call. CDR1 and CDR2 (germline): LGHNA, YSLEER. The CDR3 consists of 15 residues. CDR3 loop: CASSQTGGTNEKLFF.

V and J are TRBV7-9 and TRBJ2-1; checking the TCRdb D call of TRBD1 is not possible without DNA. The CDR3 sequence is 13 residues long. In germline, CDR1 is SEHNR, CDR2 FQNEAQ (reference sequence). This CDR3 is CASSLGGEDEQFF.

This sequence joins TRBV9 and TRBJ2-2; the D call of TRBD1 rests on TCRdb alone, since no DNA is present to check it. This CDR3 spans 13 amino acids. Germline V gene lookup returns CDR1 SGDLS and CDR2 YYNGEE. This CDR3 is CASKGPQPGELFF.

This sequence joins TRBV5-1 and TRBJ1-1; TCRdb proposes TRBD1, but this gene call is untestable without DNA. Per germline, CDR1 SGHRS and CDR2 YFSETQ. The CDR3 loop spans 13 amino acids. CDR3 amino acids: CASSLGGDTEAFF.

V is TRBV7-9 and J is TRBJ2-1. Germline CDR1 SEHNR, CDR2 FQNEAQ (reference sequence). CDR3 length: 13 amino acids. The CDR3 is CASSLSTNNEQFF.

J is TRBJ1-2 and V is TRBV27; TCRdb designates TRBD1, a call that cannot be tested without DNA. Germline-derived CDR1 and CDR2 are MNHEY and SMNVEV (reference sequence). The CDR3 is made up of 15 amino acids. The CDR3 here is CASSSADRGNYGYTF.

The chain couples TRBV28 to TRBJ1-1. CDR3 size: 14 residues. CDR1 is MDHEN and CDR2 is SYDVKM in the germline V gene. CDR3 residues: CASSSLDWNTEAFF.

The chain uses TRBV7-9 and TRBJ2-2; no DNA is available, so the TRBD1 call from TCRdb remains unchecked. Germline V CDR1 and CDR2: SEHNR, FQNEAQ (reference sequence). The CDR3 extends over 15 amino acids. This CDR3 reads CASSPTGGYTGELFF.

This chain uses TRBV6-5 with TRBJ1-5. The CDR3 covers 15 residues. From germline, CDR1 is MNHEY and CDR2 SVGAGI. The CDR3: CASSYSRQVNQPQHF.

V and J are TRBV7-6 and TRBJ2-1. CDR1 and CDR2 from the germline V gene are SGHVS and FNYEAQ. The CDR3 has 12 residues. This CDR3 reads CASSLNSNEQFF.

The J gene is TRBJ2-3, the V gene TRBV9; the TCRdb D gene call, TRBD1, has no DNA to confirm it. CDR3 size: 15 residues. Per germline, CDR1 SGDLS and CDR2 YYNGEE. Here the CDR3 reads CASSSPTGGTDTQYF.

This sequence joins TRBV2 and TRBJ2-1. This CDR3 region has 12 residues. Germline loops: CDR1 SNHLY, CDR2 FYNNEI. CDR3 residues: CASSPIDREQFF. The full variable domain, completed using reference TRBV2 and TRBJ2-1, is EPEVTQTPSHQVTQMGQEVILRCVPISNHLYFYWYRQILGQKVEFLVSFYNNEISEKSEIFDDQFSVERPDGSNFTLKIRSTKLEDSAMYFCASSPIDREQFFGPGTRLTVL.

The chain joins TRBV11-2 to TRBJ1-5; TCRdb gives TRBD1 as the D gene, but with no DNA this cannot be confirmed. Germline values: CDR1 SGHAT, CDR2 FQNNGV. The CDR3 extends over 15 amino acids. The CDR3: CASSSEGGGGQPQHF.

The chain carries TRBV20-1 and TRBJ2-1; TCRdb's D call of TRBD2 is untestable without DNA. The CDR3 consists of 16 residues. Germline-derived CDR1 and CDR2 are DFQATT and SNEGSKA (reference sequence). The CDR3 reads CSARDLQRGEMGEQFF.

The chain combines TRBV29-1 with TRBJ1-5; TCRdb reports TRBD1, a call that lacks DNA to check it against. The CDR3 runs 13 residues. Per germline, CDR1 SQVTM and CDR2 ANQGSEA. The CDR3 loop is CSALDGSGQPQHF.

The chain carries TRBV7-9 and TRBJ2-4; absent DNA, TCRdb's TRBD1 call cannot be checked. The CDR3 length is 14 residues. In germline, CDR1 is SEHNR, CDR2 FQNEAQ (reference sequence). The CDR3 spells CASSLEREGNIQYF.

The chain carries TRBV5-1 and TRBJ2-7. Per germline, CDR1 SGHRS and CDR2 YFSETQ. This CDR3 contains 12 residues. The CDR3: CASSPSYLEQYF. Full variable domain (rest looked up from reference TRBV5-1 and TRBJ2-7): KAGVTQTPRYLIKTRGQQVTLSCSPISGHRSVSWYQQTPGQGLQFLFEYFSETQRNKGNFPGRFSGRQFSNSRSEMNVSTLELGDSALYLCASSPSYLEQYFGPGTRLTVT.

The rearrangement links TRBV4-1 to TRBJ1-1. The CDR3 is 14 residues long. Germline CDR1 and CDR2: MGHRA and YSYEKL. This CDR3 is CASSYRLGGTEAFF.

The chain is built from TRBV28 and TRBJ2-3; as DNA is missing, the TRBD2 call by TCRdb cannot be tested. CDR1 and CDR2 from the germline V gene are MDHEN and SYDVKM. This CDR3 comprises 13 residues. The CDR3 loop is CASSGPGTDTQYF.

The chain employs TRBV29-1 and TRBJ1-1; checking the TCRdb D call of TRBD1 is not possible without DNA. This CDR3 comprises 13 residues. Germline V CDR1 and CDR2: SQVTM, ANQGSEA. The CDR3 here is CSFSPRGNTEAFF. Full variable domain (rest looked up from reference TRBV29-1 and TRBJ1-1): SAVISQKPSRDICQRGTSLTIQCQVDSQVTMMFWYRQQPGQSLTLIATANQGSEATYESGFVIDKFPISRPNLTFSTLTVSNMSPEDSSIYLCSFSPRGNTEAFFGQGTRLTVV.

J is TRBJ2-7 and V is TRBV29-1; TCRdb picks TRBD2, but there is no DNA to check that call. This CDR3 comprises 15 residues. CDR1 is SQVTM and CDR2 is ANQGSEA in the germline V gene. CDR3 amino acids: CSVEGGERETDEQYF.

The rearrangement uses TRBV29-1 and TRBJ2-1; as DNA is missing, the TRBD1 call by TCRdb cannot be tested. The CDR3 runs to 16 residues. CDR1 and CDR2 (germline): SQVTM, ANQGSEA. CDR3 amino acids: CSVEGRVKSSYNEQFF.